The clone carrying this T cell receptor beta chain was detected only a few times. The antigen remains undetermined. This entry is derived from a study of shared clonotypes between healthy human individuals. Study-level results: Rarefaction showed sorted-subset sequencing was incomplete despite large depth.

CDR3 size: 15 residues. The V gene's germline CDR1 is SGHDT and CDR2 YYEEEE. The V and J ends lost 1 base and 7 bases, in that order; junction bases with no gene match: 9. At deep level, the assay was performed. Data came from immunoSEQ multiplex PCR; TCRdb stores just in-frame clones and leaves some out. Of some 1 million clones detected, 65% to 75% appear once; the ten largest clones hold 1.5%. CD4+ cells underwent separation, giving CD45RA+ naive and CD45RA-negative memory subsets. The source is a man aged 18 to 30 in good health. The sample taken for sequencing was memory CD4+ T cells sorted from blood. Subset described: CD45RA-negative fraction. The chain combines TRBV5-6 with TRBJ1-2, with TRBD1 matching over 8 bases. The CDR3 region is CASSLPLTGAGGYTF. As DNA, the CDR3 is TGTGCCAGCAGCTTGCCCCTGACAGGGGCGGGTGGCTACACCTTC. The whole variable domain, remainder taken from reference TRBV5-6 and TRBJ1-2, is DAGVTQSPTHLIKTRGQQVTLRCSPKSGHDTVSWYQQALGQGPQFIFQYYEEEERQRGNFPDRFSGHQFPNYSSELNVNALLLGDSALYLCASSLPLTGAGGYTFGSGTRLTVV.